The 14 T cell receptor beta chains given below trace back to one sample, sequenced in a study of regulatory T cells in long-lasting Graves disease. iRepertoire HTBI primers and Arm-PCR of CDR3 regions built TCR beta libraries. TCRdb reprocessed the multiplex PCR reads with MiXCR, giving one entry per CDR3 protein. The data hold roughly 500,000 distinct CDR3 sequences, with roughly 14% observed a single time. Time point noted: newly diagnosed GD, antithyroid drugs for less than 3 months. The authors made the TCR library using RNA they extracted from PBMCs. These data also featured in a second study, about T cells in Graves' hyperthyroidism and ophthalmopathy.

This specimen was peripheral blood mononuclear cells (PBMCs), taken at new diagnosis, from a patient treated with antithyroid drugs. The source of these receptors is a young man with Graves disease.

The sample holds a few counts of this clonotype. CDR3 loop: CSARKRERDTQYF. CDR3 in DNA: TGCAGTGCTAGAAAGCGGGAGAGAGATACGCAGTATTTT. The genes are TRBV20-1 and TRBJ2-3, with 8 positions matching TRBD2. Germline trimming cut 2 bases from V and 5 bases from J; bases unmatched to any gene: 3. CDR1 and CDR2 (germline): DFQATT, SNEGSKA (reference sequence). This CDR3 contains 13 residues.

This clonotype showed up many times. V and J are TRBV27 and TRBJ2-2, with TRBD2 matching over 9 bases. CDR1 and CDR2 from the germline V gene are MNHEY and SMNVEV (reference sequence). V trimming: 4 bases; J trimming: 8 bases; junction bases outside the gene matches: 8. The CDR3 is made up of 15 amino acids. CDR3 residues: CASSWLAGSEGELFF. CDR3 nucleotide sequence: TGTGCCAGCAGTTGGCTAGCGGGGTCAGAGGGGGAGCTGTTTTTT.

This clonotype was found many times. This chain connects TRBV10-3 to TRBJ2-1, with 8 positions matching TRBD2. J gave up 3 bases and V 3 bases, and 7 bases lay outside the gene matches. Germline loops: CDR1 ENHRY, CDR2 SYGVKD. CDR3 length: 16 amino acids. Here the CDR3 DNA reads TGTGCCATCAGTGATCTTTTGAGCGGGAGCTACAATGAGCAGTTCTTC. It encodes CAISDLLSGSYNEQFF.

There are a few counts of this clonotype. V usage is TRBV6-1 and J usage is TRBJ2-3, with 7 bases matching TRBD1. Trimming removed 2 bases from V and 7 bases from J; junction bases left unmatched: 12. CDR1 MNHNS and CDR2 SASEGT come from the germline V gene. This CDR3 contains 16 residues. In DNA, the CDR3 is TGTGCCAGCAGTGAAATTGAGGGGGCGGTCGGATATACGCAGTATTTT. As protein: CASSEIEGAVGYTQYF.

The chain links TRBV19 to TRBJ1-1; D remains unclear. Germline V gene data show CDR1 as LNHDA and CDR2 as SQIVND (reference sequence). Trimming cost V 4 bases and J 1 base, with 13 bases left between them. The CDR3 has 15 amino acids. Here the CDR3 DNA reads TGTGCCAGTAGTACATCGACCAGTTCGAACACTGAAGCTTTCTTT. Its translation is CASSTSTSSNTEAFF.

The sample holds many counts of this clonotype. The chain has TRBV6-2 or TRBV6-3 and TRBJ2-7; a possible D gene is TRBD2 (5 bases). The CDR3 is 14 amino acids. With 4 bases removed from V and 3 bases from J, the gap between germline ends came to 13 bases. The V gene's germline CDR1 is MNHEY and CDR2 SVGEGT. In nucleotides, the CDR3 is TGTGCCAGCAGTTCCCGGGGTGGCGGCTACGAGCAGTACTTC. Its protein is CASSSRGGGYEQYF.

There are many counts of this clonotype. The V gene is TRBV7-9, the J gene TRBJ2-7; no clear D gene. Germline V gives CDR1 SEHNR, CDR2 FQNEAQ (reference sequence). CDR3 length: 13 amino acids. Trimming pared 5 bases from V and 2 bases from J, leaving 10 bases between. In DNA, the CDR3 is TGTGCCAGCAGCCCGAGCCAGCCCTACGAGCAGTACTTC. It specifies CASSPSQPYEQYF.

This clonotype appeared many times. The V and J genes are TRBV20-1 and TRBJ2-7; D remains ambiguous. Trimming left V 5 bases short and J 0 bases short, with 14 bases between. Germline CDR1 and CDR2: DFQATT and SNEGSKA (reference sequence). This CDR3 is 14 amino acids long. The CDR3 loop reads CSAAPRLGSYEQYF. CDR3 bases: TGCAGTGCTGCCCCCCGGCTGGGCTCCTACGAGCAGTACTTC.

This clonotype was seen ten or more times. The CDR3 DNA reads as TGTGCCAGCAGGCGGGAGGGCCCAGAGACCCAGTACTTC. Translated: CASRREGPETQYF. The chain recombines TRBV2 with TRBJ2-5; 9 bases are shared with TRBD2. Trimming cost V 6 bases and J 4 bases; bases outside gene matches: 3. CDR1 is SNHLY and CDR2 is FYNNEI in the germline V gene. The CDR3 loop spans 13 amino acids.

This clonotype was counted ten times or more. The rearrangement uses TRBV29-1 and TRBJ1-1; D uncertain. Germline V lookup: CDR1 SQVTM, CDR2 ANQGSEA. The CDR3 has 11 residues. Deletions cut 1 base from V and 13 bases from J, with 13 bases between. Written as DNA, the CDR3 is TGCAGCGTTGAAGGGGGAACAGATGTTTTCTTT. Translating it yields CSVEGGTDVFF.

In this sample, this clonotype turned up many times. The genes are TRBV27 and TRBJ2-7; 7 bases align to TRBD2. Germline CDR1 MNHEY, CDR2 SMNVEV (reference sequence). There are 13 residues in the CDR3. Trimming cost V 8 bases and J 5 bases; bases outside gene matches: 9. The CDR3 DNA reads TGTGCCAGCTCCCGACGGGAGGAAAACGAGCAGTACTTC. Translation: CASSRREENEQYF.

At least ten counts were recorded for this clonotype. The rearrangement uses TRBV12-3 or TRBV12-4 and TRBJ1-1, with 7 bases aligning to TRBD1. The CDR3 runs to 15 residues. J gave up 0 bases and V 5 bases, and 6 bases lay outside the gene matches. CDR3: CASSGTDKLNTEAFF. The DNA of the CDR3 is TGTGCCAGCAGTGGGACAGATAAACTGAACACTGAAGCTTTCTTT.

The table lists this clonotype with a few counts. The genes are TRBV5-1 and TRBJ2-3; D not certain. The CDR3 is 16 amino acids. From germline, CDR1 is SGHRS and CDR2 YFSETQ. V lost 2 bases to trimming and J lost 1 base, with 14 bases between them. Here the CDR3 reads CASSFGALGGTDTQYF. The CDR3, as DNA: TGCGCCAGCAGCTTCGGCGCTCTGGGTGGCACAGATACGCAGTATTTT.

This clonotype came up many times. The V and J genes are TRBV7-9 and TRBJ2-7; TRBD1 might be the D (5 bases). CDR3 size: 16 residues. Trimming left V 1 base short and J 3 bases short, with 16 bases between. The germline CDR1 and CDR2 sequences are SEHNR and FQNEAQ (reference sequence). Here the CDR3 DNA reads TGTGCCAGCAGCTTAGTCGGGCAGGGTGATAGCTACGAGCAGTACTTC. This sequence encodes CASSLVGQGDSYEQYF.